The rows below give T cell receptor beta chains drawn from one sample of a study of vaccination and CD4 T cells after COVID-19. The antigens these receptors bind are not known. Each CDR3 protein is one row after TCRdb ran MiXCR on the PCR reads. The sample carries roughly 8,700 distinct CDR3 sequences, 48% recorded once. The sample consisted of CD4+ T cells from blood, cultured in vitro. Source of these receptors: a human donor in good health. Each CDR3 is given with its conserved first and last residue.

j_gene	v_gene	CDR3aa
TRBJ2-2	TRBV20-1	CSAMGHLPNTGELFF
TRBJ1-2	TRBV20-1	CSASPQNYGYTF
TRBJ1-1	TRBV30	CAWAGLGAAPGGTEAFF
TRBJ2-5	TRBV30	CAWSWQGETQYF
TRBJ2-6	TRBV6-1	CASSDSGLKTSGANVLTF
TRBJ1-2	TRBV5-1	CASSLDRGGYGYTF
TRBJ1-6	TRBV7-2	CASSSGSSYNSPLHF
TRBJ1-4	TRBV15	CATSDRTGGNEKLFF
TRBJ1-6	TRBV25-1	CASSEKAGRSPLHF
TRBJ1-1	TRBV19	CASSIPQTGGTEAFF
TRBJ2-7	TRBV27	CASSAGQGFQQYF
TRBJ1-5	TRBV6-2/TRBV6-3	CASSYSRGGMGNQPQHF
TRBJ1-2	TRBV6-1	CASRIAGTANYGYTF
TRBJ2-3	TRBV28	CASRLVPAENTDTQYF
TRBJ1-5	TRBV27	CASSQRDGNQPQHF
TRBJ1-2	TRBV2	CASSGGKNYGYTF
TRBJ2-5	TRBV15	CATSRGPSGGLAQETQYF
TRBJ1-1	TRBV7-6	CASSSQGNTEAFF
TRBJ1-4	TRBV7-2	CASSSDRWDEKLFF
TRBJ1-1	TRBV7-9	CASSLKPVGAFF
TRBJ2-5	TRBV5-1	CASSFGRGGETQYF
TRBJ1-5	TRBV20-1	CSAWQGDGNQPQHF
TRBJ2-3	TRBV19	CASSIGASQYLYF
TRBJ2-7	TRBV20-1	CSAHHPGGQGFDEQYF
TRBJ2-5	TRBV4-1	CASSQRPGLQETQYF
TRBJ1-2	TRBV6-1	CASSEVLRANYGYTF
TRBJ2-2	TRBV27	CASTTFETIGGELFF
TRBJ2-5	TRBV27	CASSLRGQRGLGETQYF
TRBJ2-5	TRBV28	CASSLGGLANLETQYF
TRBJ1-1	TRBV25-1	CASSEFGGRSRNTEAFF
TRBJ2-5	TRBV12-3/TRBV12-4	CASRMAGGLQETQYF
TRBJ2-7	TRBV2	CASRLDGTSEQYF
TRBJ1-1	TRBV6-1	CASSRQGVTEAFF
TRBJ1-1	TRBV9	CASSVLEGEAFF
TRBJ2-1	TRBV2	CASSDENNEQFF
TRBJ1-5	TRBV18	CASSPWGQGGNQPQHF
TRBJ1-2	TRBV10-2	CASSEDWVQRIGGYTF
TRBJ1-6	TRBV20-1	CSARWSYNSPLHF
TRBJ1-1	TRBV2	CASRQGSWVAFF
TRBJ2-7	TRBV20-1	CSARVSGGPYEQYF
TRBJ2-7	TRBV5-4	CASGLAGGYEQYF
TRBJ2-7	TRBV6-5	CASSYKGPYPYEQYF
TRBJ1-2	TRBV5-6	CASSTRQGTVRGYTF
TRBJ2-1	TRBV6-1	CASSRLLPDYNEQFF
TRBJ1-2	TRBV20-1	CSAIQGRHGYTF
TRBJ2-4	TRBV15	CATSRDYKNIQYF
TRBJ2-5	TRBV6-1	CASRSQETQYF
TRBJ1-6	TRBV20-1	CSAGTGGRPLHF
TRBJ2-7	TRBV11-2	CASSSLSRQGQYEQYF
TRBJ2-3	TRBV6-1	CASSTLASGTDTQYF